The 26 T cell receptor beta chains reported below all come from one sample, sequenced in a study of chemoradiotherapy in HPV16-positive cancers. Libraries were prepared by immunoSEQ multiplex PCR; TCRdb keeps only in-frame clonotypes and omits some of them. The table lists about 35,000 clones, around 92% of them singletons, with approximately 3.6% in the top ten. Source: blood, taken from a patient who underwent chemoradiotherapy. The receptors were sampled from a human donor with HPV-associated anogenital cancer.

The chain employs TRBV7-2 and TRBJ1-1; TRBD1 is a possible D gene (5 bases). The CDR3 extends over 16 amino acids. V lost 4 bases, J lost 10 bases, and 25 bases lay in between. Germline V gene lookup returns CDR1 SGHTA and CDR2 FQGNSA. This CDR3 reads CASSWQVGRDSVSAFF. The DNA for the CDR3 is TGTGCCAGCAGCTGGCAGGTCGGGAGGGACTCGGTTTCAGCTTTCTTT.

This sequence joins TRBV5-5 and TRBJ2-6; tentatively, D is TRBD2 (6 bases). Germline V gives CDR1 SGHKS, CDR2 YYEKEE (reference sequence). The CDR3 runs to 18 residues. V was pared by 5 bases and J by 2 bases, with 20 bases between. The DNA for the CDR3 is TGTGCCAGCAGGGCAGAGGGCCGGTCGGGGGCTGGGGCCAACGTCCTGACTTTC. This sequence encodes CASRAEGRSGAGANVLTF.

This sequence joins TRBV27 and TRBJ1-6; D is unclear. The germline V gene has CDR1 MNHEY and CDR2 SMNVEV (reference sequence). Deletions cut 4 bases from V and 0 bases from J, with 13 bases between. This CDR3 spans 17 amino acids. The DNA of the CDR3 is TGTGCCAGCAGTTCCGGGCTTTCGAGCTCCTATAATTCACCCCTCCACTTT. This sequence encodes CASSSGLSSSYNSPLHF.

The CDR3, as DNA: TGCGCCAGCAGCCAAGATCACAGCTCTGGGGCCAACGTCCTGACTTTC. It yields the protein CASSQDHSSGANVLTF. The J gene is TRBJ2-6, the V gene TRBV4-3; D is undetermined. This CDR3 is 16 amino acids long. Germline V gene data show CDR1 as LGHNA and CDR2 as YSLEER. V was pared by 0 bases and J by 0 bases, with 6 bases between.

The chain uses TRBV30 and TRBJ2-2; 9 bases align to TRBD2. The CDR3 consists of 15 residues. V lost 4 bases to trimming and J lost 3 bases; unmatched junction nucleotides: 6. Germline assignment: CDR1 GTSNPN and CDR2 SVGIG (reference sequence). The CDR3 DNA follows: TGTGCCTGGACGGGCGGGGGGGCGGACACCGGGGAGCTGTTTTTT. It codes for CAWTGGGADTGELFF.

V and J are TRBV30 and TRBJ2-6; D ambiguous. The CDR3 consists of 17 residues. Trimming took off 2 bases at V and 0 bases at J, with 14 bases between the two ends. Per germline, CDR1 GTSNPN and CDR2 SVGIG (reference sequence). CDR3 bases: TGTGCCTGGAGTAGGTTGTGGGCCCCCTCTGGGGCCAACGTCCTGACTTTC. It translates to CAWSRLWAPSGANVLTF.

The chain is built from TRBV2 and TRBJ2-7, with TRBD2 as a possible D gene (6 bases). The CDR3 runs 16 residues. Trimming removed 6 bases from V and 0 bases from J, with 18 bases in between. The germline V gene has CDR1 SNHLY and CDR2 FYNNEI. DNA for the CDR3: TGTGCCAGCAGCCTTGGGGGGACTGCGAGCTCCTACGAGCAGTACTTC. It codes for CASSLGGTASSYEQYF.

The CDR3 spells CASRGETAEDQETQYF. For the CDR3, the DNA is TGCGCCAGCAGGGGAGAGACAGCAGAAGACCAAGAGACCCAGTACTTC. J is TRBJ2-5 and V is TRBV10-2, with D perhaps TRBD1 or TRBD2 (5 bases each). CDR1 WSHSY and CDR2 SAAADI come from the germline V gene. This CDR3 has 16 amino acids. V lost 6 bases to trimming and J lost 0 bases, with 17 bases between them.

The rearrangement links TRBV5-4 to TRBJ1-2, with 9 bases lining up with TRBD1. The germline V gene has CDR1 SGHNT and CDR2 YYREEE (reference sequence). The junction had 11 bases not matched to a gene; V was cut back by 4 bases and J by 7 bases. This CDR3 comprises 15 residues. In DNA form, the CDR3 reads TGTGCCAGCAGCGGATCCGGGACAGGGAGGGCTGGCTACACCTTC. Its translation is CASSGSGTGRAGYTF.

The CDR3 protein is CASSIRAYAGEKLFF. DNA for the CDR3: TGTGCCAGTAGTATTCGGGCCTATGCCGGTGAAAAACTGTTTTTT. The gene calls are TRBV19 and TRBJ1-4; D remains unclear. This CDR3 has 15 residues. The V and J ends lost 3 bases and 7 bases respectively, with 15 bases between them. Germline-derived CDR1 and CDR2 are LNHDA and SQIVND (reference sequence).

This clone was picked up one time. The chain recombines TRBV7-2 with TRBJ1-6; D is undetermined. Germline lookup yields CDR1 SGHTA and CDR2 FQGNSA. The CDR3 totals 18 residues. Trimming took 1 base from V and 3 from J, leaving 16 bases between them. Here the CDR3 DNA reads TGTGCCAGCAGCTTAGAGGGTTTGGGAGGCAGCTATAATTCACCCCTCCACTTT. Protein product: CASSLEGLGGSYNSPLHF.

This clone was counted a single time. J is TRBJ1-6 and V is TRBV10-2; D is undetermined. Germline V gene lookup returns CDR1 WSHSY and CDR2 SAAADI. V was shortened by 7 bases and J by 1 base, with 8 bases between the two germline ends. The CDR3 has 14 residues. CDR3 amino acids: CASMGGSYNSPLHF. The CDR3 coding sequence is TGCGCCAGCATGGGTGGGTCCTATAATTCACCCCTCCACTTT.

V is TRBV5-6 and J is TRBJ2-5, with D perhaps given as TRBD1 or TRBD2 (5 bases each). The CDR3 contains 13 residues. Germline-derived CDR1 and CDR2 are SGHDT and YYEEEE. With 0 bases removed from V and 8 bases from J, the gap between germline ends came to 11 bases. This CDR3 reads CASSLGGVGTQYF. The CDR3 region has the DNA TGTGCCAGCAGCTTGGGAGGGGTTGGAACCCAGTACTTC.

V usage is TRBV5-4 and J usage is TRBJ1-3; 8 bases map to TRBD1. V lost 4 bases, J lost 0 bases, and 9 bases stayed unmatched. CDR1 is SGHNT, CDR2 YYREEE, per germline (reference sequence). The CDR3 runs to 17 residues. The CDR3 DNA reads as TGTGCCAGCAGCCCAGGGGACAGGATAAACTCTGGAAACACCATATATTTT. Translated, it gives CASSPGDRINSGNTIYF. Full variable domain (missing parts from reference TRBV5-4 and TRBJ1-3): ETGVTQSPTHLIKTRGQQVTLRCSSQSGHNTVSWYQQALGQGPQFIFQYYREEENGRGNFPPRFSGLQFPNYSSELNVNALELDDSALYLCASSPGDRINSGNTIYFGEGSWLTVV.

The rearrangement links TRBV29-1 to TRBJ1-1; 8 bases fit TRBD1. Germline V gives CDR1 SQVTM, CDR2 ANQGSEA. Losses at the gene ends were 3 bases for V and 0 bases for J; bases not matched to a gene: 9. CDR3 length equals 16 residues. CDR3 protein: CSVDTGGTNMNTEAFF. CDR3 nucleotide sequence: TGCAGCGTTGATACAGGGGGTACGAACATGAACACTGAAGCTTTCTTT.

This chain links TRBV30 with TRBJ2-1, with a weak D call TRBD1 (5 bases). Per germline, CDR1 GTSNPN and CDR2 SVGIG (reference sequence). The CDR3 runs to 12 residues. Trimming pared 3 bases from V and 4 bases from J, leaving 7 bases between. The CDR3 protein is CAWSRDYNEQFF. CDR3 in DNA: TGTGCCTGGAGCAGGGATTACAATGAGCAGTTCTTC.

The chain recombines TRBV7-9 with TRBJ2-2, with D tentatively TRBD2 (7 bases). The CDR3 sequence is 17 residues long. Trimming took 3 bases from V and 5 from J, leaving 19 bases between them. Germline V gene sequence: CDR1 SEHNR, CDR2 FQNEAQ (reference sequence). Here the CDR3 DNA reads TGTGCCAGCAGCTTTCCACTCGGAGGGGGGGATACCGGGGAGCTGTTTTTT. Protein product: CASSFPLGGGDTGELFF.

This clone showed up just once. The CDR3 DNA reads TGCGCCAGCACCGGGACTAGCGGGAAGGAGACCCAGTACTTC. This codes for CASTGTSGKETQYF. The chain uses TRBV5-1 and TRBJ2-5, with TRBD2 matching over 13 bases. With 6 bases clipped from V and 5 bases from J, the junction kept 4 bases outside the gene matches. Germline V gene data show CDR1 as SGHRS and CDR2 as YFSETQ. This CDR3 is 14 amino acids long.

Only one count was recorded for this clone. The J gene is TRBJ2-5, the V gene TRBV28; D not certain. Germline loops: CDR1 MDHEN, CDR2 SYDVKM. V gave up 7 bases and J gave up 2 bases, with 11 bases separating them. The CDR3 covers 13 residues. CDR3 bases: TGTGCCAGCACCCCAGGCAATCAAGAGACCCAGTACTTC. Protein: CASTPGNQETQYF.

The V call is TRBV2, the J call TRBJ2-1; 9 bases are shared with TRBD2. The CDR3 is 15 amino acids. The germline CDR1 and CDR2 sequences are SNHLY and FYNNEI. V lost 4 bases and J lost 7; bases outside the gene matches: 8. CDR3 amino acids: CASSAVRGGFNEQFF. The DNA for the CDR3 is TGTGCCAGCAGTGCGGTGCGGGGGGGCTTTAATGAGCAGTTCTTC.

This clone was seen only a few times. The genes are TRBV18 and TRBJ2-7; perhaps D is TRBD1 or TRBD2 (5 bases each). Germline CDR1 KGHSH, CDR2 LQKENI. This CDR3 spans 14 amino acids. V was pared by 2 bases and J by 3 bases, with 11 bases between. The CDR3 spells CASSPDRGVYEQYF. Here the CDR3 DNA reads TGTGCCAGCTCACCAGACCGGGGCGTCTACGAGCAGTACTTC. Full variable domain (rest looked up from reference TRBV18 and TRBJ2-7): NAGVMQNPRHLVRRRGQEARLRCSPMKGHSHVYWYRQLPEEGLKFMVYLQKENIIDESGMPKERFSAEFPKEGPSILRIQQVVRGDSAAYFCASSPDRGVYEQYFGPGTRLTVT.

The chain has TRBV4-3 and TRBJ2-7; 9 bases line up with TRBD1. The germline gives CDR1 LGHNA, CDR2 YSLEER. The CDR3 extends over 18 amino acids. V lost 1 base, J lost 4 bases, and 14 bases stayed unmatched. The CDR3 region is CASSQAIAGTGKFYEQYF. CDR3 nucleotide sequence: TGCGCCAGCAGCCAAGCCATCGCTGGGACAGGGAAATTTTACGAGCAGTACTTC.

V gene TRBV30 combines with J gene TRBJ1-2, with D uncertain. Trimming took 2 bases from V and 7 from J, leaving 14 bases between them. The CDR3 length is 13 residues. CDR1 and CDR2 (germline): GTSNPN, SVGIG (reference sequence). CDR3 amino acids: CAWSLRTEGGYTF. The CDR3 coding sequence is TGTGCCTGGAGTCTGAGAACCGAAGGTGGCTACACCTTC.

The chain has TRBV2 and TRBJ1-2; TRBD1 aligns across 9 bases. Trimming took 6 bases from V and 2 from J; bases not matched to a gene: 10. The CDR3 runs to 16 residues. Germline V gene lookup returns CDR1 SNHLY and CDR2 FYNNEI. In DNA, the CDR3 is TGTGCCAGCAGGGGGGACAGGGCGCTAACGAACTATGGCTACACCTTC. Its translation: CASRGDRALTNYGYTF.

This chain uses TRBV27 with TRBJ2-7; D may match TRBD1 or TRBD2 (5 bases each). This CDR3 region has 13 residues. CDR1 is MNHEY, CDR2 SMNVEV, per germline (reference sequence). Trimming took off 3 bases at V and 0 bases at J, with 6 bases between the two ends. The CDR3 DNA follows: TGTGCCAGCAGTTTTGGGGGCTCCTACGAGCAGTACTTC. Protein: CASSFGGSYEQYF.

The DNA of the CDR3 is TGTGCCAGTGGGGAGAGGACGGGAACCGGGGAGCTGTTTTTT. It yields the protein CASGERTGTGELFF. The chain links TRBV19 to TRBJ2-2; D may be TRBD2 (5 bases). The CDR3 has 14 residues. CDR1 is LNHDA, CDR2 SQIVND, per germline (reference sequence). The V end was cut by 8 bases, the J end by 5 bases, with 15 bases between. Filled out from reference TRBV19 and TRBJ2-2, the complete variable domain reads DGGITQSPKYLFRKEGQNVTLSCEQNLNHDAMYWYRQDPGQGLRLIYYSQIVNDFQKGDIAEGYSVSREKKESFPLTVTSAQKNPTAFYLCASGERTGTGELFFGEGSRLTVL.